One and the same sample provided the 9 T cell receptor beta chains below, sequenced in a study of blood T cell repertoires in COVID-19 (TCRdb year 2020). The receptor library was made with the immunoSEQ multiplex PCR assay. The clones in this table, taken by TCRdb from immuneACCESS, are in-frame only. Not every clone is retained; where verified, under half of the shortfall comes from an unresolved V gene, and the cause of the rest is unknown. The sample records about 50,000 clones, about nine tenths of which are singletons. Together, the top ten hold 5.5% to 8% of the sample. Sequencing was carried out using peripheral blood. Every receptor here comes from a man aged 35 to 55 with acute or convalescent COVID-19.

The sample holds a few counts of this clone. The genes are TRBV24-1 and TRBJ2-7, with a tentative D call TRBD2 (6 bases). The CDR3 sequence is 15 residues long. V was shortened by 7 bases and J by 3 bases, with 18 bases between the two germline ends. Germline-derived CDR1 and CDR2 are KGHDR and SFDVKD. CDR3: CATSPGGARFYEQYF. The CDR3 DNA reads as TGTGCCACCAGCCCTGGAGGGGCACGATTCTACGAGCAGTACTTC.

The V and J genes are TRBV19 and TRBJ2-2, with 7 bases aligning to TRBD1. The CDR3 length is 14 residues. V gave up 2 bases and J gave up 4 bases; unmatched junction bases: 1. The germline V gene has CDR1 LNHDA and CDR2 SQIVND (reference sequence). The CDR3 here is CASSINRGTGELFF. Written as DNA, the CDR3 is TGTGCCAGTAGTATAAACAGGGGCACCGGGGAGCTGTTTTTT.

The DNA for the CDR3 is TGCGCCAGCAGCTTCAGGGCGGAGACCCAGTACTTC. Protein product: CASSFRAETQYF. The V gene is TRBV5-1, the J gene TRBJ2-5; tentatively, D is TRBD1 (5 bases). The CDR3 loop spans 12 amino acids. Germline V gene lookup returns CDR1 SGHRS and CDR2 YFSETQ. The germline V and J ends were trimmed by 2 bases and 5 bases, with 7 bases remaining between them.

This sequence joins TRBV19 and TRBJ2-1; 10 bases match TRBD1. Per germline, CDR1 LNHDA and CDR2 SQIVND (reference sequence). The CDR3 spans 15 residues. Trimming took 1 base from V and 7 from J; bases not matched to a gene: 4. The DNA for the CDR3 is TGTGCCAGTAGTATAGGGGGACAGGGGTGGAATGAGCAGTTCTTC. Translating gives CASSIGGQGWNEQFF.

This chain uses TRBV29-1 with TRBJ1-1; 12 positions match TRBD1. Germline CDR1 SQVTM, CDR2 ANQGSEA. This CDR3 contains 14 residues. With V trimmed by 5 bases and J by 10 bases, 11 bases remained unmatched. The DNA of the CDR3 is TGCAGCGTTAAAAGGGGACAGGGGGCGGAGAGAGCTTTCTTT. Translation gives CSVKRGQGAERAFF.

The chain uses TRBV6-5 and TRBJ1-6, with D possibly matching TRBD1 (5 bases). The CDR3 contains 14 residues. V shed 8 bases and J shed 0 bases, with 8 bases lying between them. Germline V gene sequence: CDR1 MNHEY, CDR2 SVGAGI. The CDR3 coding sequence is TGTGCCAGCTCAGGGATCTCCTATAATTCACCCCTCCACTTT. Translated, it gives CASSGISYNSPLHF.

The count of this clone is one. This sequence joins TRBV5-1 and TRBJ2-2; D not certain. The CDR3 consists of 13 residues. The germline V and J ends were trimmed by 4 bases and 4 bases, with 8 bases remaining between them. Per the germline V gene, CDR1 is SGHRS and CDR2 is YFSETQ. CDR3 in amino acids: CASSPVPTGELFF. The CDR3, as DNA: TGCGCCAGCAGCCCCGTTCCCACCGGGGAGCTGTTTTTT.

The chain is built from TRBV24-1 and TRBJ1-2; unclear D gene. Trimming stripped 7 bases from V and 0 bases from J, with 8 bases between. CDR3 length: 13 residues. Germline CDR1 KGHDR, CDR2 SFDVKD. Here the CDR3 DNA reads TGTGCCACCAGGAGCCAAGCTAACTATGGCTACACCTTC. It is translated as CATRSQANYGYTF.

The chain has TRBV5-4 and TRBJ1-2, with D maybe TRBD1 (6 bases). The CDR3 spans 15 residues. The V gene's germline CDR1 is SGHNT and CDR2 YYREEE (reference sequence). Between the trimmed V and J ends, which lost 4 bases and 6 bases, there was a span of 19 bases. CDR3 DNA: TGTGCCAGCAGCAAACCTACAGGGTGGAGAGATGGCTACACCTTC. As protein: CASSKPTGWRDGYTF. Variable domain in full (rest from reference TRBV5-4 and TRBJ1-2): ETGVTQSPTHLIKTRGQQVTLRCSSQSGHNTVSWYQQALGQGPQFIFQYYREEENGRGNFPPRFSGLQFPNYSSELNVNALELDDSALYLCASSKPTGWRDGYTFGSGTRLTVV.